What follows is one T cell receptor beta chain and its context. The data were taken from a study of CD4 and CD8 cells across lung adenocarcinoma regions. TCRdb reprocessed the PCR reads with MiXCR, giving one entry per CDR3 protein. The table shows roughly 10,000 distinct CDR3 sequences, with around 42% occurring only once. The CDR3 covers 13 residues. With 10 bases removed from V and 13 bases from J, the gap between germline ends came to 23 bases. Germline assignment: CDR1 WNHNN and CDR2 SYGVQD (reference sequence). Localized lung adenocarcinoma, a non-small cell lung cancer, affected the donors. The chain is built from TRBV10-1 and TRBJ2-4; weak D call: TRBD1 (6 bases). The receptor's source is a male donor with lung adenocarcinoma. The CD4 and CD8 labels of this study may be unreliable. Source material: CD8+ T cells from the margin of a lung tumor. CDR3 sequence reads: CATGPGAEDMQYF. The DNA of the CDR3 is TGCGCCACGGGCCCAGGGGCCGAAGATATGCAGTACTTC.